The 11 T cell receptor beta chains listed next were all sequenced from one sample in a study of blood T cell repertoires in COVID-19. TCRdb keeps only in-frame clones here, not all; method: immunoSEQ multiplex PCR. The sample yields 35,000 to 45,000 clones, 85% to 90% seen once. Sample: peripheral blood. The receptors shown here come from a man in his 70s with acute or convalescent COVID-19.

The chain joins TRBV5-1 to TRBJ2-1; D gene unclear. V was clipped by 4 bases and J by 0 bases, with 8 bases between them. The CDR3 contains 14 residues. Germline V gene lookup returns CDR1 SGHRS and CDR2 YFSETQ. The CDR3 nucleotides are TGCGCCAGCAGCAAGTTGGCCTCCTACAATGAGCAGTTCTTC. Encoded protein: CASSKLASYNEQFF.

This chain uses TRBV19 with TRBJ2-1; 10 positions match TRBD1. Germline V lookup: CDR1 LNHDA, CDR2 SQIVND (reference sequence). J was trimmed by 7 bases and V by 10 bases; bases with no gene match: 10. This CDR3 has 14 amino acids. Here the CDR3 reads CATERQGALNEQFF. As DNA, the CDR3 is TGTGCCACAGAAAGACAGGGGGCTTTAAATGAGCAGTTCTTC.

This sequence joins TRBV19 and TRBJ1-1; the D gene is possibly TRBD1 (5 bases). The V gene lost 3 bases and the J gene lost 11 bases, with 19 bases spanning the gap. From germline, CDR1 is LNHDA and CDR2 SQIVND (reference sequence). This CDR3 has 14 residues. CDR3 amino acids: CASSMVEEVRAAFF. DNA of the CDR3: TGTGCCAGTAGTATGGTCGAAGAGGTCAGGGCGGCTTTCTTT.

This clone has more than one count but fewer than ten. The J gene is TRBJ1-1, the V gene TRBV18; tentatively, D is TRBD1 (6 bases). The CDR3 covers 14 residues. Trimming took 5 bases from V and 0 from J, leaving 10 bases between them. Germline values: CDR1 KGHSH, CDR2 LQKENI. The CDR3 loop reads CASSSGQLNTEAFF. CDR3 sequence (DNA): TGTGCCAGCTCATCGGGACAATTGAACACTGAAGCTTTCTTT.

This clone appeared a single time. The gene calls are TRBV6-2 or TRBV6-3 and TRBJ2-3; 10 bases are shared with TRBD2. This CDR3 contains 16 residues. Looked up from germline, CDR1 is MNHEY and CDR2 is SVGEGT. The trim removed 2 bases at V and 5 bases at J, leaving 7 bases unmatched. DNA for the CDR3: TGTGCCAGCAGTTACCTGCCTAGCGGGAGACAAGATACGCAGTATTTT. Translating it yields CASSYLPSGRQDTQYF.

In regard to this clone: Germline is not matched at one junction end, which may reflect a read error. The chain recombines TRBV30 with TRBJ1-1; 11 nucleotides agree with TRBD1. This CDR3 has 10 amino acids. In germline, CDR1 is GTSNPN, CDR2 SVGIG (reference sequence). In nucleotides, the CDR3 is TGTGCCTGGGGGGACAGGGGGTTGATTTTT. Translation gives CAWGDRGLIF.

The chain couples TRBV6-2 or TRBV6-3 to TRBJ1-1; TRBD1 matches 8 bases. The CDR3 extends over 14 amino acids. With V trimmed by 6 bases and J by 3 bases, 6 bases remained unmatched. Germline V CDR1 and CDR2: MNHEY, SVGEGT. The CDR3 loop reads CASSKNRGDTEAFF. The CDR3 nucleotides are TGTGCCAGCAGCAAAAACAGGGGGGACACTGAAGCTTTCTTT.

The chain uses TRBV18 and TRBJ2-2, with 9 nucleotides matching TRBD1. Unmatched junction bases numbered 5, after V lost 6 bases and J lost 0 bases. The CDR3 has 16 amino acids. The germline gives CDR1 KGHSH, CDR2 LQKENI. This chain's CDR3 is CASSRWTGANTGELFF. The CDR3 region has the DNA TGTGCCAGCTCGCGGTGGACAGGGGCGAACACCGGGGAGCTGTTTTTT. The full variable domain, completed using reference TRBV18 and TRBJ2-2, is NAGVMQNPRHLVRRRGQEARLRCSPMKGHSHVYWYRQLPEEGLKFMVYLQKENIIDESGMPKERFSAEFPKEGPSILRIQQVVRGDSAAYFCASSRWTGANTGELFFGEGSRLTVL.

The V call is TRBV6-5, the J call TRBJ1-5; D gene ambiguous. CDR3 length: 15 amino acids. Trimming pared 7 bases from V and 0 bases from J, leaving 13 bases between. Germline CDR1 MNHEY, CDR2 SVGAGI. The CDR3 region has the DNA TGTGCCAGCACCGGAGGCCGACATAGCAATCAGCCCCAGCATTTT. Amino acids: CASTGGRHSNQPQHF.

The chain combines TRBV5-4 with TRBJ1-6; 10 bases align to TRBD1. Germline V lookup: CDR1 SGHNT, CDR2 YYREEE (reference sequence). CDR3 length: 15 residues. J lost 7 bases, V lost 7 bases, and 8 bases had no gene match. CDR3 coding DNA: TGTGCCAGCGGAGGGACAGGGGTTCTAAATTCACCCCTCCACTTT. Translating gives CASGGTGVLNSPLHF.

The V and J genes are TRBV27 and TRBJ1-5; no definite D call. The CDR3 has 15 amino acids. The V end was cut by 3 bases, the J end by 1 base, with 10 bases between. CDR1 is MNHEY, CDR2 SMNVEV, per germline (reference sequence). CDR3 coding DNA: TGTGCCAGCAGTTTCCGACACCCCAGCAATCAGCCCCAGCATTTT. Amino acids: CASSFRHPSNQPQHF.